This entry lists 18 T cell receptor beta chains sequenced from one sample in a study of a mutant IDH1 vaccine in newly diagnosed glioma. Time point reported: baseline, week 1 (first vaccination visit). Stated treatment: pre-vaccination baseline after standard-of-care therapy. Assay: immunoSEQ multiplex PCR; the TCRdb copy retains only in-frame clones and omits some. The sample consists of about 54,000 clones, around 80% of them appearing once. Sequences were derived from PBMCs, sampled from a glioma patient treated with radiotherapy, temozolomide or both. The receptors derive from a man younger than 35 with glioma.

The V and J genes are TRBV7-9 and TRBJ2-7, with no clear D. Germline CDR1 is SEHNR and CDR2 is FQNEAQ (reference sequence). The CDR3 is made up of 13 amino acids. V was shortened by 5 bases and J by 0 bases, with 8 bases between the two germline ends. CDR3 nucleotide sequence: TGTGCCAGCAGCCCAAAGAGCTCCTACGAGCAGTACTTC. Its translation: CASSPKSSYEQYF.

This clone was seen once. V and J are TRBV30 and TRBJ1-1; 7 bases line up with TRBD1. CDR1 and CDR2 from the germline V gene are GTSNPN and SVGIG (reference sequence). Germline trimming cut 3 bases from V and 4 bases from J; bases unmatched to any gene: 14. The CDR3 sequence is 16 residues long. The CDR3, as DNA: TGTGCCTGGAGACAAAAGGGGGCGGGAGGGGGCACTGAAGCTTTCTTT. It is translated as CAWRQKGAGGGTEAFF.

This rearrangement joins TRBV29-1 to TRBJ1-2, with no clear D. The germline gives CDR1 SQVTM, CDR2 ANQGSEA. The V end was cut by 5 bases, the J end by 3 bases, with 10 bases between. This CDR3 has 12 residues. This CDR3 reads CSVHSLYYGYTF. CDR3 in DNA: TGCAGCGTTCACTCCTTATACTATGGCTACACCTTC.

This chain links TRBV5-1 with TRBJ1-2, with 9 positions matching TRBD1. The CDR3 runs to 15 residues. CDR1 and CDR2 (germline): SGHRS, YFSETQ. V lost 0 bases, J lost 6 bases, and 6 bases stayed unmatched. DNA for the CDR3: TGCGCCAGCAGCTTGGCCCCGGGACAGGGCCATGGCTACACCTTC. It specifies CASSLAPGQGHGYTF.

This chain links TRBV19 with TRBJ2-7; TRBD2 matches at 7 bases. The V segment lost 7 bases and the J segment 0 bases; nucleotides outside the gene matches: 12. Germline CDR1 is LNHDA and CDR2 is SQIVND (reference sequence). There are 16 residues in the CDR3. Written as DNA, the CDR3 is TGTGCCAGTACCCCTGGGGGAGGGGACCCCTCCTACGAGCAGTACTTC. Translating it yields CASTPGGGDPSYEQYF.

The rearrangement links TRBV2 to TRBJ1-2; unclear D gene. Germline V lookup: CDR1 SNHLY, CDR2 FYNNEI. The CDR3 loop spans 12 amino acids. Trimming stripped 3 bases from V and 8 bases from J, with 10 bases between. The CDR3 is CASSEDTPGYTF. The CDR3 DNA is TGTGCCAGCAGTGAGGATACGCCCGGCTACACCTTC.

Comment on this clone: The junction departs from the called germline gene at one end, perhaps through a read error. The chain combines TRBV4-2 with TRBJ1-1, with D tentatively TRBD1 (6 bases). The V gene's germline CDR1 is LGHNA and CDR2 YNFKEQ. This CDR3 region has 15 residues. CDR3 residues: CASTQPGALDTEAFF. The CDR3 bases are TGTGCCAGCACCCAACCAGGGGCACTAGACACTGAAGCTTTCTTT.

The gene calls are TRBV4-3 and TRBJ1-5; D call uncertain. The CDR3 sequence is 13 residues long. V was shortened by 0 bases and J by 6 bases, with 6 bases between the two germline ends. The germline V gene encodes CDR1 LGHNA and CDR2 YSLEER. CDR3 region: CASSQDLTQPQHF. The CDR3 bases are TGCGCCAGCAGCCAAGATCTGACTCAGCCCCAGCATTTT.

V gene TRBV5-4 combines with J gene TRBJ1-2; possible D gene TRBD1, 6 bases. This CDR3 is 14 amino acids long. Germline assignment: CDR1 SGHNT and CDR2 YYREEE (reference sequence). V lost 0 bases to trimming and J lost 2 bases, with 8 bases between them. DNA for the CDR3: TGTGCCAGCAGCTTGGGAGGGGGGAACTATGGCTACACCTTC. Translation gives CASSLGGGNYGYTF.

The chain recombines TRBV6-5 with TRBJ1-1; 7 bases agree with TRBD1. The ends lost 4 bases at V and 5 bases at J; junction bases unmatched: 4. There are 13 residues in the CDR3. CDR1 and CDR2 from the germline V gene are MNHEY and SVGAGI. DNA of the CDR3: TGTGCCAGCAGTTTACAGGGGCGAACTGAAGCTTTCTTT. Translated, it gives CASSLQGRTEAFF.

This clone occurred once. The rearrangement uses TRBV2 and TRBJ2-2; D not resolved. The germline CDR1 and CDR2 sequences are SNHLY and FYNNEI. V shed 6 bases and J shed 3 bases, with 5 bases lying between them. The CDR3 totals 12 residues. In nucleotides, the CDR3 is TGTGCCAGCAGGGTGGACACCGGGGAGCTGTTTTTT. It specifies CASRVDTGELFF.

This clone was seen just once. The rearrangement joins TRBV5-1 to TRBJ2-7; 11 bases fit TRBD2. J gave up 2 bases and V 4 bases, and 5 bases lay outside the gene matches. The CDR3 has 15 residues. Germline V gene data show CDR1 as SGHRS and CDR2 as YFSETQ. This chain's CDR3 is CASSVAGGVTYEQYF. In DNA form, the CDR3 reads TGCGCCAGCAGCGTAGCGGGGGGGGTCACCTACGAGCAGTACTTC.

The chain uses TRBV18 and TRBJ2-1; D is unclear. V dropped 6 bases and J dropped 0 bases, with 12 bases sitting between them. The CDR3 has 15 amino acids. Germline V CDR1 and CDR2: KGHSH, LQKENI. The CDR3 sequence: CASSRPSDSYNEQFF. For the CDR3, the DNA is TGTGCCAGCTCCCGACCGTCAGACTCCTACAATGAGCAGTTCTTC. The full variable domain, completed using reference TRBV18 and TRBJ2-1, is NAGVMQNPRHLVRRRGQEARLRCSPMKGHSHVYWYRQLPEEGLKFMVYLQKENIIDESGMPKERFSAEFPKEGPSILRIQQVVRGDSAAYFCASSRPSDSYNEQFFGPGTRLTVL.

The J gene is TRBJ1-1, the V gene TRBV18; D is unresolved. Trimming removed 3 bases at V and 0 bases at J, with 11 bases between. Germline assignment: CDR1 KGHSH and CDR2 LQKENI. The CDR3 is 15 residues long. The CDR3: CASSPTPLMNTEAFF. The CDR3 DNA reads as TGTGCCAGCTCACCCACCCCCCTCATGAACACTGAAGCTTTCTTT.

The chain's CDR3 is CASSFGWDTEAFF. The CDR3 nucleotides read TGTGCCAGCAGCTTTGGCTGGGACACTGAAGCTTTCTTT. This sequence joins TRBV5-6 and TRBJ1-1; the D is unclear. CDR1 is SGHDT and CDR2 is YYEEEE in the germline V gene. Between the trimmed V and J ends, which lost 2 bases and 3 bases, there was a span of 8 bases. The CDR3 consists of 13 residues.

This rearrangement joins TRBV4-1 to TRBJ1-5, with TRBD1 as a possible D gene (5 bases). With 3 bases removed from V and 1 base from J, the gap between germline ends came to 13 bases. There are 16 residues in the CDR3. Germline CDR1 reads MGHRA; CDR2 reads YSYEKL. DNA for the CDR3: TGCGCCAGCAGCCAGACCCGACAGAACAGCAATCAGCCCCAGCATTTT. It codes for CASSQTRQNSNQPQHF.

CDR3: CSVETNTIYF. Here the CDR3 DNA reads TGCAGCGTTGAGACGAACACCATATATTTT. V usage is TRBV29-1 and J usage is TRBJ1-3, with D unresolved. The CDR3 is 10 residues long. Germline V gene lookup returns CDR1 SQVTM and CDR2 ANQGSEA. V was cut by 3 bases and J by 7 bases, with 4 bases left in between.

V and J are TRBV28 and TRBJ2-5, with no clear D. CDR3 length: 13 residues. CDR1 and CDR2 (germline): MDHEN, SYDVKM. Trimming removed 0 bases from V and 2 bases from J, with 4 bases in between. The DNA of the CDR3 is TGTGCCAGCAGTTTATGGACGCAAGAGACCCAGTACTTC. This gives the protein CASSLWTQETQYF.